What follows are 29 T cell receptor beta chains derived from one specimen sequenced in a study of T cell responses to AZD1222 COVID-19 vaccine. Assay used: immunoSEQ multiplex PCR; TCRdb lists only in-frame clones, some missing. The profile covers roughly 100,000 clones, with more than 85% appearing a single time and around 5% taken by the ten largest. This specimen consisted of peripheral blood, obtained on day 0 of AZD1222 vaccination. These receptors were taken from an adult in good health.

The genes are TRBV19 and TRBJ2-3; D might be TRBD2 (5 bases). V lost 4 bases, J lost 6 bases, and 17 bases lay in between. CDR1 is LNHDA and CDR2 is SQIVND in the germline V gene (reference sequence). There are 15 residues in the CDR3. The DNA of the CDR3 is TGTGCCAGTAGTAGAGGACTCCCCGCTACCGATACGCAGTATTTT. Its translation is CASSRGLPATDTQYF.

The gene calls are TRBV18 and TRBJ1-2, with a weak D call TRBD1 (5 bases). CDR1 and CDR2 from the germline V gene are KGHSH and LQKENI. V was shortened by 4 bases and J by 3 bases, with 18 bases between the two germline ends. CDR3 size: 16 residues. The CDR3 sequence is CASSLRPGPADYGYTF. DNA of the CDR3: TGTGCCAGCTCACTTCGCCCGGGACCGGCGGACTATGGCTACACCTTC. Full variable domain (remainder filled in from reference TRBV18 and TRBJ1-2): NAGVMQNPRHLVRRRGQEARLRCSPMKGHSHVYWYRQLPEEGLKFMVYLQKENIIDESGMPKERFSAEFPKEGPSILRIQQVVRGDSAAYFCASSLRPGPADYGYTFGSGTRLTVV.

This clone has more than one count but fewer than ten. The chain joins TRBV19 to TRBJ1-3, with 8 bases identical to TRBD1. CDR3 length equals 14 residues. The germline gives CDR1 LNHDA, CDR2 SQIVND (reference sequence). V gave up 3 bases and J gave up 6 bases; unmatched junction bases: 4. CDR3 region: CASSMETGANTIYF. The CDR3 DNA reads TGTGCCAGTAGTATGGAGACAGGGGCAAACACCATATATTTT.

The V and J genes are TRBV5-1 and TRBJ1-1; D is possibly TRBD1 (6 bases). CDR1 is SGHRS and CDR2 is YFSETQ in the germline V gene. Trimming took 1 base from V and 10 from J, leaving 17 bases between them. The CDR3 has 14 residues. CDR3 DNA: TGCGCCAGCAGCTTGTTAAGTGGGGACATGGCAGCTTTCTTT. It is translated as CASSLLSGDMAAFF.

This chain links TRBV21-1 with TRBJ1-2. TRBV21-1 is a recognized pseudogene. This CDR3 is 16 amino acids long. The CDR3 sequence: CASSKVGEAANYGYTF. The DNA of the CDR3 is TGTGCCAGCAGCAAAGTCGGCGAGGCGGCTAACTATGGCTACACCTTC.

This sequence joins TRBV4-2 and TRBJ2-1; a possible D gene is TRBD2 (5 bases). CDR3 length equals 16 residues. Germline loops: CDR1 LGHNA, CDR2 YNFKEQ. Trimming removed 1 base at V and 2 bases at J, with 12 bases between. The CDR3 reads CASSQGGLGPYNEQFF. The DNA for the CDR3 is TGTGCCAGCAGCCAAGGCGGGCTAGGCCCCTACAATGAGCAGTTCTTC.

The chain carries TRBV6-2 or TRBV6-3 and TRBJ1-4; 8 bases agree with TRBD1. V was pared by 4 bases and J by 0 bases, with 7 bases of the junction left unmatched. Germline V gives CDR1 MNHEY, CDR2 SVGEGT. The CDR3 is 17 amino acids. The chain's CDR3 is CASSFGQGHATNEKLFF. The CDR3 DNA follows: TGTGCCAGCAGTTTCGGACAGGGACATGCAACTAATGAAAAACTGTTTTTT.

This clone appeared once. This rearrangement joins TRBV29-1 to TRBJ2-3; TRBD2 agrees at 13 bases. CDR1 is SQVTM, CDR2 ANQGSEA, per germline. V lost 1 base and J lost 5; bases outside the gene matches: 6. This CDR3 comprises 16 residues. The CDR3 protein is CSVEVGLAGRGDTQYF. As DNA, the CDR3 is TGCAGCGTTGAAGTGGGACTAGCGGGAAGGGGAGATACGCAGTATTTT.

The chain joins TRBV6-1 to TRBJ2-2; D unclear. The CDR3 has 14 amino acids. V lost 1 base and J lost 5, with 8 bases in between. The germline CDR1 and CDR2 sequences are MNHNS and SASEGT. CDR3 DNA sequence: TGTGCCAGCAGTGAAGGGGCCGAGACCGGGGAGCTGTTTTTT. Its protein product is CASSEGAETGELFF.

The chain has TRBV28 and TRBJ1-5; possibly TRBD1 for D (6 bases). The length of the CDR3 is 14 residues. V was pared by 4 bases and J by 9 bases, with 16 bases between. Germline V gene lookup returns CDR1 MDHEN and CDR2 SYDVKM. The CDR3: CASSSGTPTGPQHF. The DNA of the CDR3 is TGTGCCAGCAGTTCCGGGACACCCACAGGGCCCCAGCATTTT.

This clone has just a few counts. The V call is TRBV5-1, the J call TRBJ2-1; 13 bases fit TRBD2. The CDR3 length is 16 residues. In germline, CDR1 is SGHRS, CDR2 YFSETQ. V dropped 4 bases and J dropped 2; count of bases not matched to a gene: 3. CDR3 in amino acids: CASSPGTSGTYNEQFF. In nucleotides, the CDR3 is TGCGCCAGCAGCCCCGGGACTAGCGGGACCTACAATGAGCAGTTCTTC.

The chain carries TRBV30 and TRBJ2-3; D ambiguous. This CDR3 comprises 11 residues. Per germline, CDR1 GTSNPN and CDR2 SVGIG (reference sequence). Trimming removed 6 bases from V and 6 bases from J, with 10 bases in between. The CDR3 sequence: CACHLGDTQYF. In nucleotides, the CDR3 is TGTGCCTGCCACCTAGGGGATACGCAGTATTTT.

The chain couples TRBV27 to TRBJ1-6; 7 nucleotides agree with TRBD1. This CDR3 spans 16 amino acids. Germline CDR1 reads MNHEY; CDR2 reads SMNVEV (reference sequence). After removal of 4 bases from V and 7 bases from J, the junction contained 10 bases not matched to a gene. Here the CDR3 reads CASSSLVGTANSPLHF. The DNA of the CDR3 is TGTGCCAGCAGTTCCCTCGTTGGGACAGCGAATTCACCCCTCCACTTT.

The chain uses TRBV9 and TRBJ2-1; 9 positions match TRBD2. Germline assignment: CDR1 SGDLS and CDR2 YYNGEE. Trimming at V came to 1 base and at J to 9 bases, leaving 5 bases not matched to a gene. The CDR3 consists of 14 residues. The CDR3 DNA reads TGTGCCAGCAGCGTAAGGACTAGCGCGGGTGAGCAGTTCTTC. Encoded protein: CASSVRTSAGEQFF.

The chain carries TRBV7-9 and TRBJ2-5; the D is unclear. CDR1 and CDR2 from the germline V gene are SEHNR and FQNEAQ (reference sequence). The CDR3 runs 14 residues. The V gene lost 1 base and the J gene lost 2 bases, with 8 bases spanning the gap. CDR3 protein: CASSLVGPQETQYF. The CDR3 DNA reads as TGTGCCAGCAGCTTAGTAGGGCCACAAGAGACCCAGTACTTC. The variable domain in full, completed from reference TRBV7-9 and TRBJ2-5, reads DTGVSQNPRHKITKRGQNVTFRCDPISEHNRLYWYRQTLGQGPEFLTYFQNEAQLEKSRLLSDRFSAERPKGSFSTLEIQRTEQGDSAMYLCASSLVGPQETQYFGPGTRLLVL.

This clone showed up just once. This chain connects TRBV14 to TRBJ2-7; D is perhaps TRBD1 or TRBD2 (5 bases each). Trimming left V 4 bases short and J 2 bases short, with 12 bases between. The CDR3 is 14 residues long. CDR1 and CDR2 (germline): SGHDN, FVKESK. For the CDR3, the DNA is TGTGCCAGCAGCCCAAGGGGACGGACCTACGAGCAGTACTTC. Its protein product is CASSPRGRTYEQYF.

The rearrangement joins TRBV6-5 to TRBJ2-3; 9 nucleotides agree with TRBD2. The germline gives CDR1 MNHEY, CDR2 SVGAGI. The V segment lost 6 bases and the J segment 5 bases; nucleotides outside the gene matches: 9. This CDR3 contains 15 residues. The CDR3 protein is CASSLAGATGDTQYF. The DNA for the CDR3 is TGTGCCAGCAGCTTAGCGGGAGCAACGGGAGATACGCAGTATTTT.

The chain carries TRBV14 and TRBJ2-1; 16 bases match TRBD2. The CDR3 totals 22 residues. Germline assignment: CDR1 SGHDN and CDR2 FVKESK. With V trimmed by 3 bases and J by 2 bases, 16 bases remained unmatched. For the CDR3, the DNA is TGTGCCAGCAGCCATGGATGGGGGCAGGGACTAGCGGGAGGGGGCCCCTACAATGAGCAGTTCTTC. This encodes CASSHGWGQGLAGGGPYNEQFF.

The chain joins TRBV20-1 to TRBJ2-1; D is unresolved. Trimming took 6 bases from V and 5 from J, leaving 8 bases between them. There are 11 residues in the CDR3. Germline CDR1 is DFQATT and CDR2 is SNEGSKA (reference sequence). CDR3 loop: CSAHNDNEQFF. The CDR3 DNA reads TGCAGTGCCCATAACGACAATGAGCAGTTCTTC.

CDR3 nucleotide sequence: TGTGCCAGCAGTCGGACAGGGTCCTACAATGAGCAGTTCTTC. This sequence encodes CASSRTGSYNEQFF. The chain combines TRBV27 with TRBJ2-1, with 8 bases matching TRBD1. This CDR3 contains 14 residues. CDR1 is MNHEY and CDR2 is SMNVEV in the germline V gene (reference sequence). V shed 5 bases and J 1 base; nucleotides not matched to a gene: 1.

The V gene is TRBV12-3 or TRBV12-4, the J gene TRBJ1-2; D is ambiguous. CDR3 length: 13 amino acids. V lost 5 bases and J lost 2, with 9 bases in between. CDR3 sequence reads: CASSPDGNYGYTF. The CDR3 DNA reads as TGTGCCAGCAGTCCGGACGGAAACTATGGCTACACCTTC.

V gene TRBV7-2 combines with J gene TRBJ2-7, with D possibly matching TRBD2 (6 bases). The V gene's germline CDR1 is SGHTA and CDR2 FQGNSA. The CDR3 extends over 15 amino acids. V lost 5 bases and J lost 0, with 14 bases in between. CDR3 coding DNA: TGTGCCAGCAGCGAAGGGACTCGTAGCTCCTACGAGCAGTACTTC. It yields the protein CASSEGTRSSYEQYF.

This clone was counted once. The gene calls are TRBV6-5 and TRBJ1-2, with D unresolved. Trimming cost V 5 bases and J 0 bases, with 10 bases left between them. The CDR3 length is 14 residues. Germline CDR1 and CDR2: MNHEY and SVGAGI. The CDR3 loop is CASSRQTSNYGYTF. The CDR3 nucleotides are TGTGCCAGCAGTAGGCAAACCTCTAACTATGGCTACACCTTC.

The genes are TRBV7-8 and TRBJ2-2; no definite D call. Trimming stripped 5 bases from V and 5 bases from J, with 9 bases between. This CDR3 is built from 13 residues. Germline CDR1 reads SGHVS; CDR2 reads FQNEAQ. The DNA for the CDR3 is TGTGCCAGCAGCCAACAGTTTACCGGGGAGCTGTTTTTT. The encoded protein is CASSQQFTGELFF. The variable domain in full, completed from reference TRBV7-8 and TRBJ2-2, reads GAGVSQSPRYKVAKRGQDVALRCDPISGHVSLFWYQQALGQGPEFLTYFQNEAQLDKSGLPSDRFFAERPEGSVSTLKIQRTQQEDSAVYLCASSQQFTGELFFGEGSRLTVL.

This clone has more than one count but fewer than ten. V gene TRBV10-3 combines with J gene TRBJ2-2; D is undetermined. The germline CDR1 and CDR2 sequences are ENHRY and SYGVKD. CDR3 length: 14 residues. Trimming removed 0 bases from V and 3 bases from J, with 5 bases in between. Here the CDR3 reads CAISESVYTGELFF. In DNA form, the CDR3 reads TGTGCCATCAGTGAGTCGGTGTACACCGGGGAGCTGTTTTTT.

V gene TRBV18 combines with J gene TRBJ1-1; D uncertain. V dropped 3 bases and J dropped 9 bases, with 8 bases sitting between them. The CDR3 spans 11 residues. Germline V CDR1 and CDR2: KGHSH, LQKENI. In DNA, the CDR3 is TGTGCCAGCTCACCGGAAAGGCAAGCTTTCTTT. Encoded protein: CASSPERQAFF.

The chain is built from TRBV7-8 and TRBJ1-5, with a possible D match to TRBD1 (5 bases). V was pared by 0 bases and J by 11 bases, with 17 bases between. CDR3 length equals 15 residues. The germline V gene encodes CDR1 SGHVS and CDR2 FQNEAQ. In DNA form, the CDR3 reads TGTGCCAGCAGCTTAGCGCCCGGGGCCAGTCGGGCCCAGCATTTT. It is translated as CASSLAPGASRAQHF.

The chain is built from TRBV10-3 and TRBJ2-1; 14 nucleotides line up with TRBD2. The CDR3 is made up of 16 amino acids. Germline V gives CDR1 ENHRY, CDR2 SYGVKD. Trimming took 6 bases from V and 9 from J; bases not matched to a gene: 10. DNA for the CDR3: TGTGCCATCAGGACGGGGACTAGCGGGAGACTGAGTGAGCAGTTCTTC. This gives the protein CAIRTGTSGRLSEQFF.

This clone was detected only once. This chain uses TRBV19 with TRBJ2-1; 9 nucleotides align to TRBD2. The CDR3 runs to 22 residues. CDR1 is LNHDA and CDR2 is SQIVND in the germline V gene (reference sequence). The trim removed 5 bases at V and 0 bases at J, leaving 23 bases unmatched. CDR3 sequence reads: CASSPSRNLIEREDSSYNEQFF. In DNA form, the CDR3 reads TGTGCCAGTAGTCCCTCACGAAATTTAATAGAGCGGGAGGACAGCTCCTACAATGAGCAGTTCTTC. Variable domain in full (rest from reference TRBV19 and TRBJ2-1): DGGITQSPKYLFRKEGQNVTLSCEQNLNHDAMYWYRQDPGQGLRLIYYSQIVNDFQKGDIAEGYSVSREKKESFPLTVTSAQKNPTAFYLCASSPSRNLIEREDSSYNEQFFGPGTRLTVL.